The 18 T cell receptor beta chains given below trace back to one sample, sequenced in a study of CD8 T cells in ankylosing spondylitis. General study results and limits: Ankylosing spondylitis blood appeared to carry a characteristic TCR beta motif of several highly homologous variants.

No cognate antigen is known for these TCRs. Using its own MiXCR run on the 5' RACE reads, TCRdb lists one record per CDR3 protein. Of roughly 450,000 distinct CDR3 sequences detected, 25% to 30% appear once; the ten largest clones hold 0.89%. Specimen: blood, either unsorted or a sorted T cell fraction (not recorded which). These TCRs come from a male donor with ankylosing spondylitis.

This clonotype was picked up a small number of times. The V gene is TRBV18, the J gene TRBJ1-1; maybe TRBD1 (5 bases). CDR1 KGHSH and CDR2 LQKENI come from the germline V gene. There are 15 residues in the CDR3. Trimming took 5 bases from V and 0 from J, leaving 13 bases between them. In DNA form, the CDR3 reads TGTGCCAGCTCATGGGGGGGAGCCATGAACACTGAAGCTTTCTTT. This gives the protein CASSWGGAMNTEAFF.

This clonotype was picked up a small number of times. This chain connects TRBV7-2 to TRBJ1-1; 9 bases fit TRBD1. Germline CDR1 SGHTA, CDR2 FQGNSA. The CDR3 length is 17 residues. With V trimmed by 3 bases and J by 2 bases, 10 bases remained unmatched. In DNA form, the CDR3 reads TGTGCCAGCAGCTTCTTACTAGGACAGGGGACCAACACTGAAGCTTTCTTT. This translates into CASSFLLGQGTNTEAFF.

The count of this clonotype is one. This sequence joins TRBV30 and TRBJ2-1, with D possibly being TRBD1 (6 bases). Trimming removed 2 bases from V and 2 bases from J, with 10 bases in between. The CDR3 extends over 14 amino acids. Per germline, CDR1 GTSNPN and CDR2 SVGIG (reference sequence). The CDR3 bases are TGTGCCTGGAGTCCAGGGGTTGCCTACAATGAGCAGTTCTTC. It codes for CAWSPGVAYNEQFF.

V is TRBV7-9 and J is TRBJ2-5, with a tentative D call TRBD1 (7 bases). Looked up from germline, CDR1 is SEHNR and CDR2 is FQNEAQ (reference sequence). The length of the CDR3 is 14 residues. Deletions cut 2 bases from V and 4 bases from J, with 11 bases between. CDR3 residues: CASSLQGGGETQYF. The DNA for the CDR3 is TGTGCCAGCAGCTTACAGGGGGGCGGAGAGACCCAGTACTTC.

This clonotype was detected only a few times. The V call is TRBV18, the J call TRBJ2-7, with a possible D match to TRBD1 (5 bases). Trimming took off 3 bases at V and 7 bases at J, with 13 bases between the two ends. The CDR3 length is 13 residues. CDR1 and CDR2 (germline): KGHSH, LQKENI. The CDR3 DNA reads as TGTGCCAGCTCACCGGGGCAGCAGGGAGAGCAGTACGTC. Translating gives CASSPGQQGEQYV.

A few counts support this clonotype. The V and J genes are TRBV15 and TRBJ2-1; D not certain. The CDR3 consists of 12 residues. The germline V and J ends were trimmed by 0 bases and 5 bases, with 2 bases remaining between them. The germline CDR1 and CDR2 sequences are LNHNV and YYDKDF (reference sequence). The CDR3 spells CATSRDHNEQFF. The DNA for the CDR3 is TGTGCCACCAGCAGAGATCACAATGAGCAGTTCTTC.

V usage is TRBV24-1 and J usage is TRBJ2-2; D might be TRBD1 (6 bases). The V gene lost 3 bases and the J gene lost 3 bases, with 10 bases spanning the gap. Germline V gene sequence: CDR1 KGHDR, CDR2 SFDVKD. The CDR3 is 15 amino acids. The CDR3 bases are TGTGCCACCAGTGATGGACAGAGAGACACCGGGGAGCTGTTTTTT. Protein product: CATSDGQRDTGELFF.

Only a few counts were recorded for this clonotype. The V gene is TRBV7-9, the J gene TRBJ1-3; unclear D gene. The germline V gene has CDR1 SEHNR and CDR2 FQNEAQ (reference sequence). Trimming took 0 bases from V and 0 from J, leaving 9 bases between them. This CDR3 has 16 residues. DNA of the CDR3: TGTGCCAGCAGCTTAGCGAGCACCATCTCTGGAAACACCATATATTTT. Encoded protein: CASSLASTISGNTIYF.

The sample holds a few counts of this clonotype. This chain uses TRBV6-2 or TRBV6-3 with TRBJ2-7; 7 bases are shared with TRBD1. J was trimmed by 2 bases and V by 5 bases; bases with no gene match: 12. The CDR3 covers 16 residues. Germline loops: CDR1 MNHEY, CDR2 SVGEGT. CDR3 nucleotide sequence: TGTGCCAGCAGTACAGGGGTATGGCGGAGGACCTACGAGCAGTACGTC. Its translation is CASSTGVWRRTYEQYV.

This clonotype has only a few counts. The chain uses TRBV20-1 and TRBJ2-4; D uncertain. CDR3 length: 15 amino acids. Trimming removed 6 bases from V and 1 base from J, with 16 bases in between. Germline CDR1 reads DFQATT; CDR2 reads SNEGSKA (reference sequence). CDR3 sequence reads: CSAKTRGLAKNIQYF. As DNA, the CDR3 is TGCAGTGCCAAGACCAGAGGTTTGGCCAAAAACATTCAGTACTTC.

The V and J genes are TRBV9 and TRBJ2-1; 13 bases map to TRBD2. Germline V gene sequence: CDR1 SGDLS, CDR2 YYNGEE. The CDR3 sequence is 16 residues long. Losses at the gene ends were 3 bases for V and 3 bases for J; bases not matched to a gene: 3. Here the CDR3 reads CASSARTSGSYNEQFF. CDR3 in DNA: TGTGCCAGCAGCGCAAGGACTAGCGGGAGCTACAATGAGCAGTTCTTC.

This clonotype was seen a handful of times. The chain carries TRBV27 and TRBJ1-6; possibly TRBD1 for D (5 bases). This CDR3 comprises 15 residues. Germline-derived CDR1 and CDR2 are MNHEY and SMNVEV (reference sequence). Deletions cut 7 bases from V and 1 base from J, with 11 bases between. CDR3 DNA: TGTGCCAGCACCAGGGAGGGGTCCTATAATTCACCCCTCCACTTT. Residues: CASTREGSYNSPLHF.

This chain links TRBV20-1 with TRBJ2-7, with D perhaps matching TRBD1 (6 bases). The V end was cut by 2 bases, the J end by 7 bases, with 12 bases between. The CDR3 extends over 12 amino acids. Germline assignment: CDR1 DFQATT and CDR2 SNEGSKA (reference sequence). CDR3 residues: CSARQGQGEQYF. The CDR3 DNA reads TGCAGTGCTAGACAGGGGCAAGGAGAGCAGTACTTC.

This clonotype was observed a few times. The chain is built from TRBV20-1 and TRBJ2-7; possibly TRBD1 or TRBD2 for D (5 bases each). Germline-derived CDR1 and CDR2 are DFQATT and SNEGSKA (reference sequence). CDR3 length: 12 amino acids. V lost 6 bases and J lost 3, with 12 bases in between. CDR3 protein: CSAPQGDYEQYF. CDR3 in DNA: TGCAGTGCCCCCCAGGGAGACTACGAGCAGTACTTC.

The CDR3 nucleotides read TGTGCCAGCAGCCCCGGGACAGGGAGTAACTATGGCTACACCTTC. Its protein is CASSPGTGSNYGYTF. The chain is built from TRBV7-8 and TRBJ1-2, with 9 nucleotides matching TRBD1. The germline V gene encodes CDR1 SGHVS and CDR2 FQNEAQ. The trim removed 5 bases at V and 1 base at J, leaving 5 bases unmatched. The CDR3 spans 15 residues.

This clonotype was seen at least ten times. The CDR3: CASSLTGLNTGELFF. The CDR3, as DNA: TGCGCCAGCAGCTTGACAGGCCTGAACACCGGGGAGCTGTTTTTT. The chain joins TRBV5-1 to TRBJ2-2; TRBD1 is a possible D gene (5 bases). Trimming shortened V by 1 base and J by 1 base, and 8 bases separated the two germline ends. Germline CDR1 SGHRS, CDR2 YFSETQ. CDR3 size: 15 residues. Variable domain in full (rest from reference TRBV5-1 and TRBJ2-2): KAGVTQTPRYLIKTRGQQVTLSCSPISGHRSVSWYQQTPGQGLQFLFEYFSETQRNKGNFPGRFSGRQFSNSRSEMNVSTLELGDSALYLCASSLTGLNTGELFFGEGSRLTVL.

In this sample, this clonotype turned up once. This rearrangement joins TRBV11-2 to TRBJ1-1; no clear D. Germline CDR1 and CDR2: SGHAT and FQNNGV. Between the trimmed V and J ends, which lost 1 base and 3 bases, there was a span of 9 bases. The CDR3 is 14 amino acids. The CDR3 DNA follows: TGTGCCAGCAGCTTAGTAGCAGGTTACACTGAAGCTTTCTTT. Amino acids: CASSLVAGYTEAFF.

The genes are TRBV20-1 and TRBJ2-3; TRBD2 matches 11 bases. The J segment lost 6 bases and the V segment lost 3 bases, leaving 5 bases of the junction unmatched. The V gene's germline CDR1 is DFQATT and CDR2 SNEGSKA (reference sequence). The CDR3 sequence is 14 residues long. The DNA of the CDR3 is TGCAGTGCTAGGTTCTCTAGCGGGAGGGATACGCAGTATTTT. Amino acids: CSARFSSGRDTQYF.